These 20 T cell receptor beta chains were all obtained from the same sample, sequenced in a study of cytomegalovirus exposure and HLA in healthy donors. PCR primers comprised 60 Vbeta and 13 Jbeta primers. Data came from immunoSEQ multiplex PCR; TCRdb stores just in-frame clones and leaves some out. The table lists around 200,000 clones, around three quarters of them singletons. The specimen was PBMCs. These receptors were collected from a woman between 50 and 59 years old in good health and CMV-seronegative.

The sample holds a few counts of this clone. V is TRBV6-5 and J is TRBJ1-1, with D possibly TRBD1 on 6 matching bases. V lost 3 bases and J lost 8, with 10 bases in between. The CDR3 sequence is 12 residues long. The germline V gene encodes CDR1 MNHEY and CDR2 SVGAGI. CDR3 amino acids: CASSYAGTEAFF. In DNA form, the CDR3 reads TGTGCCAGCAGTTATGCAGGGACAGAAGCTTTCTTT.

The chain joins TRBV5-4 to TRBJ2-1; D possibly corresponds to TRBD2 (6 bases). CDR3 size: 15 residues. Trimming left V 4 bases short and J 6 bases short, with 17 bases between. The V gene's germline CDR1 is SGHNT and CDR2 YYREEE (reference sequence). The CDR3: CASSPSGLRSNEQFF. CDR3 nucleotide sequence: TGTGCCAGCAGCCCCTCGGGACTGCGCTCCAATGAGCAGTTCTTC.

V usage is TRBV11-2 and J usage is TRBJ2-5, with 8 bases identical to TRBD1. The CDR3 sequence is 18 residues long. Trimming took 1 base from V and 4 from J; bases not matched to a gene: 14. The germline CDR1 and CDR2 sequences are SGHAT and FQNNGV. CDR3 in DNA: TGTGCCAGCAGCTTAGCCCTCTCTCGGACAGGGAAAGGAGAGACCCAGTACTTC. It translates to CASSLALSRTGKGETQYF.

The J gene is TRBJ2-3, the V gene TRBV28, with D tentatively TRBD1 (5 bases). V gave up 3 bases and J gave up 1 base, with 11 bases separating them. The CDR3 totals 15 residues. The germline V gene has CDR1 MDHEN and CDR2 SYDVKM. The CDR3 loop is CASSLSAGRTDTQYF. For the CDR3, the DNA is TGTGCCAGCAGTTTGTCGGCAGGGCGCACAGATACGCAGTATTTT.

The chain is built from TRBV5-5 and TRBJ2-7, with D maybe TRBD1 (5 bases). The germline V gene has CDR1 SGHKS and CDR2 YYEKEE (reference sequence). Trimming stripped 10 bases from V and 6 bases from J, with 23 bases between. The CDR3 has 14 amino acids. The CDR3 spells CASKRSGNPSEQYF. CDR3 nucleotide sequence: TGTGCCTCCAAACGGTCAGGGAACCCTAGCGAGCAGTACTTC.

Note on this clone: One end of the junction is discordant with germline, which a read error may explain. The same CDR3 is also encoded by other DNA sequences in this sample. The chain uses TRBV6-5 and TRBJ1-6; D may be TRBD1 (6 bases). CDR1 and CDR2 from the germline V gene are MNHEY and SVGAGI. CDR3 size: 16 residues. The CDR3 is CASSYGGPAYNSPLHF. CDR3 coding DNA: TGTGCCAGCAGTTACGGGGGCCCTGCCTATAATTCCCCCCTCCACTTT.

A note on this clone: Other DNA sequences in the sample encode the same CDR3. The chain recombines TRBV4-2 with TRBJ2-7, with TRBD2 as a possible D gene (6 bases). The CDR3 length is 15 residues. The germline V and J ends were trimmed by 3 bases and 1 base, with 13 bases remaining between them. Germline lookup yields CDR1 LGHNA and CDR2 YNFKEQ. In nucleotides, the CDR3 is TGTGCCAGCAGCCAGGAGGGGCGCGGATCCTACGAGCAGTACTTC. This translates into CASSQEGRGSYEQYF.

V is TRBV18 and J is TRBJ1-5; 12 bases agree with TRBD1. With V trimmed by 2 bases and J by 5 bases, 4 bases remained unmatched. The CDR3 runs 16 residues. Germline V gene sequence: CDR1 KGHSH, CDR2 LQKENI. CDR3 region: CASSPGTGGLDQPQHF. CDR3 DNA sequence: TGTGCCAGCTCACCAGGGACAGGGGGCCTAGATCAGCCCCAGCATTTT.

The chain is built from TRBV7-2 and TRBJ2-3, with 13 positions matching TRBD2. The CDR3 loop spans 15 amino acids. Germline assignment: CDR1 SGHTA and CDR2 FQGNSA. V shed 3 bases, J shed 3 bases, and the junction held 0 bases outside the gene matches. The CDR3 bases are TGTGCCAGCAGCTTGACTAGCGGGGGGACAGATACGCAGTATTTT. It yields the protein CASSLTSGGTDTQYF.

V and J are TRBV19 and TRBJ1-2, with D possibly matching TRBD1 (6 bases). Germline lookup yields CDR1 LNHDA and CDR2 SQIVND (reference sequence). Trimming cost V 9 bases and J 7 bases, with 9 bases left between them. The CDR3 is made up of 10 amino acids. The CDR3 protein is CARGHCGYTF. The DNA for the CDR3 is TGTGCCAGGGGACATTGTGGCTACACCTTC.

The J gene is TRBJ1-5, the V gene TRBV19, with D maybe TRBD1 (6 bases). The germline gives CDR1 LNHDA, CDR2 SQIVND (reference sequence). The CDR3 sequence is 16 residues long. The V end was cut by 5 bases, the J end by 0 bases, with 14 bases between. As DNA, the CDR3 is TGTGCCAGTAGTCGTGGCCAGGGGCGTAGCAATCAGCCCCAGCATTTT. Protein: CASSRGQGRSNQPQHF.

This sequence joins TRBV11-2 and TRBJ1-2; TRBD1 agrees at 8 bases. Germline V gives CDR1 SGHAT, CDR2 FQNNGV. This CDR3 comprises 14 residues. V trimming: 5 bases; J trimming: 8 bases; junction bases outside the gene matches: 10. The CDR3: CASSASQGARGYTF. CDR3 bases: TGTGCCAGCAGCGCGAGCCAGGGGGCAAGGGGCTACACCTTC.

The chain uses TRBV7-2 and TRBJ1-1; TRBD1 matches at 11 bases. CDR1 and CDR2 from the germline V gene are SGHTA and FQGNSA. This CDR3 is built from 14 residues. V was clipped by 4 bases and J by 4 bases; unmatched bases: 2. CDR3 protein: CASSSDRGPTEAFF. The CDR3 DNA reads TGTGCCAGCAGCTCGGACAGGGGGCCCACTGAAGCTTTCTTT.

This clone has a handful of counts. CDR3 residues: CSAMTGPYEQYF. The CDR3 DNA is TGCAGCGCCATGACAGGTCCTTACGAGCAGTACTTC. The chain carries TRBV29-1 and TRBJ2-7; tentatively, D is TRBD1 (6 bases). The CDR3 spans 12 residues. CDR1 is SQVTM and CDR2 is ANQGSEA in the germline V gene. The V end was cut by 7 bases, the J end by 4 bases, with 14 bases between.

The chain has TRBV30 and TRBJ1-2; TRBD1 matches 8 bases. V was pared by 3 bases and J by 3 bases, with 6 bases of the junction left unmatched. The CDR3 has 14 amino acids. Germline CDR1 reads GTSNPN; CDR2 reads SVGIG (reference sequence). The CDR3 DNA is TGTGCCTGGAGCCCCAGGGGGCTGGACTATGGCTACACCTTC. This codes for CAWSPRGLDYGYTF. Together with reference TRBV30 and TRBJ1-2, the CDR3 gives the full variable domain: SQTIHQWPATLVQPVGSPLSLECTVEGTSNPNLYWYRQAAGRGLQLLFYSVGIGQISSEVPQNLSASRPQDRQFILSSKKLLLSDSGFYLCAWSPRGLDYGYTFGSGTRLTVV.

The chain is built from TRBV7-2 and TRBJ2-5; 11 nucleotides align to TRBD1. The CDR3 totals 15 residues. Per germline, CDR1 SGHTA and CDR2 FQGNSA. V was clipped by 5 bases and J by 3 bases; unmatched bases: 5. The CDR3 sequence is CASSRDRGKKETQYF. The CDR3 DNA follows: TGTGCCAGCAGCAGGGACAGGGGGAAAAAAGAGACCCAGTACTTC.

The chain is built from TRBV27 and TRBJ2-2; tentative D call: TRBD2 (5 bases). From germline, CDR1 is MNHEY and CDR2 SMNVEV (reference sequence). Trimming left V 5 bases short and J 5 bases short, with 12 bases between. The CDR3 extends over 14 amino acids. CDR3 residues: CASSPKRGTGELFF. CDR3 DNA: TGTGCCAGCAGTCCAAAAAGAGGGACCGGGGAGCTGTTTTTT.

This rearrangement joins TRBV4-3 to TRBJ2-1; 8 nucleotides match TRBD2. Germline V gene data show CDR1 as LGHNA and CDR2 as YSLEER. This CDR3 has 16 residues. V shed 3 bases, J shed 4 bases, and the junction held 8 bases outside the gene matches. In nucleotides, the CDR3 is TGCGCCAGCAGCCAGAGGGAGAGCGGGAGTTACAATGAGCAGTTCTTC. Protein: CASSQRESGSYNEQFF.

The sample holds a few counts of this clone. The chain joins TRBV6-4 to TRBJ2-3; the match to TRBD1 covers 8 bases. Germline-derived CDR1 and CDR2 are MRHNA and SNTAGT. The CDR3 has 15 residues. Unmatched junction bases numbered 1, after V lost 0 bases and J lost 2 bases. The CDR3 is CASSDSGQATDTQYF. The CDR3 region has the DNA TGTGCCAGCAGTGACTCGGGACAGGCCACAGATACGCAGTATTTT.

The CDR3: CASGGRGKNTGELFF. Here the CDR3 DNA reads TGTGCCAGTGGCGGGCGGGGGAAGAACACCGGGGAGCTGTTTTTT. The chain carries TRBV5-6 and TRBJ2-2; TRBD2 matches 7 bases. The trim removed 8 bases at V and 1 base at J, leaving 8 bases unmatched. The germline CDR1 and CDR2 sequences are SGHDT and YYEEEE. The CDR3 totals 15 residues. Variable domain in full (rest from reference TRBV5-6 and TRBJ2-2): DAGVTQSPTHLIKTRGQQVTLRCSPKSGHDTVSWYQQALGQGPQFIFQYYEEEERQRGNFPDRFSGHQFPNYSSELNVNALLLGDSALYLCASGGRGKNTGELFFGEGSRLTVL.